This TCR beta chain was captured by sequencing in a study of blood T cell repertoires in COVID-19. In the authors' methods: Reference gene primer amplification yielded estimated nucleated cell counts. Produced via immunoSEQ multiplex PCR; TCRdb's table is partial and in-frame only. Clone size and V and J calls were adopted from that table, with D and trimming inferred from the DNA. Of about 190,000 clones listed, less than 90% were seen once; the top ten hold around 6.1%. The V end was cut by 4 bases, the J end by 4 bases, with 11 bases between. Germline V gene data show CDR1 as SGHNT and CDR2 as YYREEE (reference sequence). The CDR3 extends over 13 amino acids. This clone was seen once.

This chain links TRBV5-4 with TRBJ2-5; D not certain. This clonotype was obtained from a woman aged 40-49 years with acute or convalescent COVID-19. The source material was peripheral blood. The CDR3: CASSPGGVETQYF. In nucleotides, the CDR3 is TGTGCCAGCAGCCCCGGCGGCGTAGAGACCCAGTACTTC.